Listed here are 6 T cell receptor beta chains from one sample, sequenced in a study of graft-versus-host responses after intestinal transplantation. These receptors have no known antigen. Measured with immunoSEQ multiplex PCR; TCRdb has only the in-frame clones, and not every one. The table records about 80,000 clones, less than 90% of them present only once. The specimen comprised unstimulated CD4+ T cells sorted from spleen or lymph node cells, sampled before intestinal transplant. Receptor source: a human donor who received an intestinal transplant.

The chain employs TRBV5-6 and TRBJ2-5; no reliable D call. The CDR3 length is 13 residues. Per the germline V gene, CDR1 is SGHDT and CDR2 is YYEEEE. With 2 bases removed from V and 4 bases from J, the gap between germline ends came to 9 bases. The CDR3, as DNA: TGTGCCAGCAGCTTCGGTCAACTAGAGACCCAGTACTTC. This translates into CASSFGQLETQYF. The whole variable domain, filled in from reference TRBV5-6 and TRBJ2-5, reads DAGVTQSPTHLIKTRGQQVTLRCSPKSGHDTVSWYQQALGQGPQFIFQYYEEEERQRGNFPDRFSGHQFPNYSSELNVNALLLGDSALYLCASSFGQLETQYFGPGTRLLVL.

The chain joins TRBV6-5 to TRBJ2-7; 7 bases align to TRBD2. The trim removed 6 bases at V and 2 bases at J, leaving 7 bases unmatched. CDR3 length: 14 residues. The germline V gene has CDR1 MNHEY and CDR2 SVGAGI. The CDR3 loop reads CASRISSGPYEQYF. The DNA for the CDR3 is TGTGCCAGCAGGATTTCTAGCGGTCCCTACGAGCAGTACTTC.

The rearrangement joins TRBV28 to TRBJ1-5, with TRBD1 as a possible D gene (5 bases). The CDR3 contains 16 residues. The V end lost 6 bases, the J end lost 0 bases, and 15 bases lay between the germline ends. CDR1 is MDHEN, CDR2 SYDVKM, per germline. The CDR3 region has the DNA TGTGCCAGCAGCCCCTTATGGGGGGGTAGCAATCAGCCCCAGCATTTT. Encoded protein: CASSPLWGGSNQPQHF.

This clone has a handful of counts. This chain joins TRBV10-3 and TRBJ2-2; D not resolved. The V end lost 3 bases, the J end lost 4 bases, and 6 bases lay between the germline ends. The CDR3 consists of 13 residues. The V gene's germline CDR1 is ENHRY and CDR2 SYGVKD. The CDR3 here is CAISDDITGELFF. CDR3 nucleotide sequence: TGTGCCATCAGTGATGACATCACCGGGGAGCTGTTTTTT.

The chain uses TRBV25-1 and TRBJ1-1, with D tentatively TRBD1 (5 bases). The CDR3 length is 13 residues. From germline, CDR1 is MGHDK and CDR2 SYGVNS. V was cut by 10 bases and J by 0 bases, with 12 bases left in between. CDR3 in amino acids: CATATGMNTEAFF. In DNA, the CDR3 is TGTGCCACCGCTACAGGAATGAACACTGAAGCTTTCTTT.

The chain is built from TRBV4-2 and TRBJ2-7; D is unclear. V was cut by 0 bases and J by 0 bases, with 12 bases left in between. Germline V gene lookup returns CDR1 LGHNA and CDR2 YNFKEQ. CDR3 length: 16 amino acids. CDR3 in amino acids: CASSQDWALNSYEQYF. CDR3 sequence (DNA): TGTGCCAGCAGCCAAGATTGGGCCCTGAACTCCTACGAGCAGTACTTC.